The entry that follows covers one T cell receptor (beta chain) sequence. No antigen is known for it. The data originate from a study of shared clonotypes between healthy human individuals. Study overall: The people who gave samples were a couple of women and a few men aged 18 to 49. Notes on the study in general: A reduction in generation probabilities was seen for non-shared clonotypes relative to those shared by all four donors.

This CDR3 has 13 residues. The germline V gene has CDR1 SNHLY and CDR2 FYNNEI. Trimming cost V 4 bases and J 4 bases, with 10 bases left between them. The naive CD8 fraction comprised CD45RO-negative cells positively selected for CCR7 and excluded terminally differentiated effector memory CD45RA+ cells. All donors were healthy HIV-negative adults lacking recent acute infections or vaccinations. Data came from immunoSEQ multiplex PCR; TCRdb stores just in-frame clones and leaves some out. The data hold under 2,000,000 clones, with about 95% observed a single time. The chain carries TRBV2 and TRBJ1-1, with D perhaps matching TRBD1 (6 bases). This clonotype was sampled from a man aged 18 to 29 in good health. Sequencing was done on a sample of naive CD8+ T cells sorted from blood. In nucleotides, the CDR3 is TGTGCCAGCAGTGCCGGGACAAGCACTGAAGCTTTCTTT. Protein product: CASSAGTSTEAFF.